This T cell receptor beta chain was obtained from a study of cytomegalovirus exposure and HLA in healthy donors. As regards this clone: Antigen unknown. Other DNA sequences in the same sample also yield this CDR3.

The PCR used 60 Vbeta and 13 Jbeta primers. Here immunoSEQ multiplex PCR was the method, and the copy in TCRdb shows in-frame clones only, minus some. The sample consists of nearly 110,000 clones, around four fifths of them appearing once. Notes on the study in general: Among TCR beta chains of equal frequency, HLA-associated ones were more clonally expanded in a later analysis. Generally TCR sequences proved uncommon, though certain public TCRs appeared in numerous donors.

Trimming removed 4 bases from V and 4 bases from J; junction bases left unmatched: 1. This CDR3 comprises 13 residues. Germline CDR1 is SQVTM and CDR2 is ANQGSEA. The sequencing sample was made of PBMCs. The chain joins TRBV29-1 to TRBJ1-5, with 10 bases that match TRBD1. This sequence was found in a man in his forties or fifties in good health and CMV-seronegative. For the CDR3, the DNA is TGCAGCGTTGGGACAGGGGGAAATCAGCCCCAGCATTTT. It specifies CSVGTGGNQPQHF.